This T cell receptor beta chain was identified during a study of T cells in localized non-small cell lung cancer. Study results and caveats: Only one tumor region was sequenced, so heterogeneity remains possible. Higher blood T cell density tracked longer overall survival.

The CDR3 is 14 residues long. Germline V CDR1 and CDR2: LNHDA, SQIVND (reference sequence). V gave up 5 bases and J gave up 0 bases, with 10 bases separating them. This table comes from immunoSEQ multiplex PCR, and its TCRdb copy is limited to in-frame clones, with some not included. In the table there are approximately 34,000 clones, around nine tenths of which are singletons. With respect to this clone: Its antigen is as yet unknown.

V is TRBV19 and J is TRBJ1-1; unclear D gene. The sequence came from a woman aged 40-69 years with stage I lung adenocarcinoma. This sample comprised peripheral blood, obtained before any cancer treatment. CDR3 bases: TGTGCCAGTAGTCCAAGAGACCTGAACACTGAAGCTTTCTTT. It codes for CASSPRDLNTEAFF.